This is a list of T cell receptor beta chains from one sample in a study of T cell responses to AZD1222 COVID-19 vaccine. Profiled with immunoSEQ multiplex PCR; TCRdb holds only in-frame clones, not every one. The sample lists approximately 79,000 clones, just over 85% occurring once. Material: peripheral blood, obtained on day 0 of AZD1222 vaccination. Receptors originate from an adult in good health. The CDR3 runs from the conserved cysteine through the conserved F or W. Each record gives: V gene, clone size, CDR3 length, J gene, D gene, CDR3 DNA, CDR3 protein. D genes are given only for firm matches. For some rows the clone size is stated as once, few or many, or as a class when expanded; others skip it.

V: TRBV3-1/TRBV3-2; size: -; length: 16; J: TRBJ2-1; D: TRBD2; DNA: TGTGCCAGCAGCCAAGGACTAGCGGGACCCTACAATGAGCAGTTCTTC; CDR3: CASSQGLAGPYNEQFF
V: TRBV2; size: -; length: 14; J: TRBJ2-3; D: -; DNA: TGTGCCAGCAGTGAAGTGACAGATGCAGATACGCAGTATTTT; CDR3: CASSEVTDADTQYF
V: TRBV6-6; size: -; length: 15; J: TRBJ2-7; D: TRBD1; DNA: TGTGCCAGCAGCTCCCGGGACAGGGGGACCTACGAGCAGTACTTC; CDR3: CASSSRDRGTYEQYF
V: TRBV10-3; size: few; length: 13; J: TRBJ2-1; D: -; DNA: TGTGCCATCAGTGAGAACAGCTACAATGAGCAGTTCTTC; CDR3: CAISENSYNEQFF
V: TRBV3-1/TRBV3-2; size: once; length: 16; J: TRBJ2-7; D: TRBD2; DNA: TGTGCCAGCAGCTACACGGGACTAGCGGGATCTTACGAGCAGTACTTC; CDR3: CASSYTGLAGSYEQYF
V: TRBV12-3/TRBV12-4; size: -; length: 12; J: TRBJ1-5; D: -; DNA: TGTGCCAGCAGCCGCCTTAGTCAGCCCCAGCATTTT; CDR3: CASSRLSQPQHF
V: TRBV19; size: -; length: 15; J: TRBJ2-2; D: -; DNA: TGTGCCAGTGAAGGCCCGACTAGTCCCACCGGGGAGCTGTTTTTT; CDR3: CASEGPTSPTGELFF
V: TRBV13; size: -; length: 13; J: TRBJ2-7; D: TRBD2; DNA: TGTGCCAGCAGCCTCGGACTAGCGGAAGAGCAGTACTTC; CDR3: CASSLGLAEEQYF
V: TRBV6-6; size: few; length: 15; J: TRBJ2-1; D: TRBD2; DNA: TGTGCCGTGGCAGAGACTAGCGGGCGGTACAATGAGCAGTTCTTC; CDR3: CAVAETSGRYNEQFF
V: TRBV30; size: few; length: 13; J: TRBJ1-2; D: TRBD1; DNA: TGTGCCTTGACCCGGGACAGACCCCGGGGCTACACCTTC; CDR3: CALTRDRPRGYTF
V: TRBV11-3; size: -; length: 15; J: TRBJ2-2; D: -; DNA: TGTGCCAGCAGCTTAGATAGGGCGCGCACCGGGGAGCTGTTTTTT; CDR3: CASSLDRARTGELFF
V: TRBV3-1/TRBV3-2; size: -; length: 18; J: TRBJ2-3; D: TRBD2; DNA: TGTGCCAGCAGCCAAGCCGCAGCGGGAGCCTTTAGCACAGATACGCAGTATTTT; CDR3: CASSQAAAGAFSTDTQYF
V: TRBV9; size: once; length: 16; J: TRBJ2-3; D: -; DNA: TGTGCCAGCAGCGTATCCGGGATTACCGTTACAGATACGCAGTATTTT; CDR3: CASSVSGITVTDTQYF
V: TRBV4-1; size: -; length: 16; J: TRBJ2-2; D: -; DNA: TGCGCCAGCAGCCAGGTGTTTGACCGCGGCACCGGGGAGCTGTTTTTT; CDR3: CASSQVFDRGTGELFF
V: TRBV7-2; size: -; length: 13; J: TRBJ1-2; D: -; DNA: TGTGCCAGCAGCTTGACCCTACCCGAGAGCTACACCTTC; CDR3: CASSLTLPESYTF
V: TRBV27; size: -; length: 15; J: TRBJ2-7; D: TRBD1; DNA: TGTGCCAGCAGTTGGTCGGGACAGGGGGCCTACGAGCAGTACTTC; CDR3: CASSWSGQGAYEQYF
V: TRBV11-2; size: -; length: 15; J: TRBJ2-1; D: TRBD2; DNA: TGTGCCAGCAGCTTAGGTAGCGGGAGTCACAATGAGCAGTTCTTC; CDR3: CASSLGSGSHNEQFF
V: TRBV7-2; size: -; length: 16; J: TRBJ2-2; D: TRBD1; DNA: TGTGCCAGCAGCTTAGAGACAGGGGCCCGGGGCGGGGAGCTGTTTTTT; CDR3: CASSLETGARGGELFF
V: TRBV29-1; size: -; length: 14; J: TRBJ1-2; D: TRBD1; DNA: TGCAGCGTTGAAACGGCAGGGGGCAATGGTGGCTACACCTTC; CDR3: CSVETAGGNGGYTF
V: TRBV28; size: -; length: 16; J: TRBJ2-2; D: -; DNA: TGTGCCAGCAGCGGAAGAATCAGGGGGAACACCGGGGAGCTGTTTTTT; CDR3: CASSGRIRGNTGELFF
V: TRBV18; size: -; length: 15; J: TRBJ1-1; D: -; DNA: TGTGCCAGCTCACCTCGACACGACTTGAACACTGAAGCTTTCTTT; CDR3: CASSPRHDLNTEAFF
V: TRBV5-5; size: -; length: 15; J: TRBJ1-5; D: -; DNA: TGTGCCAGCAGCTTGGGACAGCTACCCAATCAGCCCCAGCATTTT; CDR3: CASSLGQLPNQPQHF
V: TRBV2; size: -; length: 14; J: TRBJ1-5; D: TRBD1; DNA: TGTGCCAGCAGTGGGACAGGGGGCAATCAGCCCCAGCATTTT; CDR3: CASSGTGGNQPQHF
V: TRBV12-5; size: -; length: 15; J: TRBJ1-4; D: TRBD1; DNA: TGTGCTAGTGGATCCGGACAGGGGGGTTATGAAAAACTGTTTTTT; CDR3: CASGSGQGGYEKLFF